The 2 T cell receptor beta chains presented below share a single source sample, sequenced in a study of T cells in Graves' hyperthyroidism and ophthalmopathy. What was amplified from RNA transcripts were TCR beta CDR3 regions. An initial round of RT-PCR targeting the TCR CDR3 relied on the HTBI primer set. MiXCR, applied by TCRdb to the multiplex PCR reads, yields one record per CDR3 protein. The sample contains hundreds of thousands of distinct CDR3 sequences, roughly 13% of which appear only once. Sequenced input: blood. The source of these receptors is a woman aged 30 to 39 with Graves' hyperthyroidism that later progressed to Graves' ophthalmopathy.

This clonotype was detected many times. This chain uses TRBV2 with TRBJ2-1; TRBD2 matches 8 bases. J lost 4 bases, V lost 8 bases, and 10 bases had no gene match. The length of the CDR3 is 15 residues. Looked up from germline, CDR1 is SNHLY and CDR2 is FYNNEI. The CDR3 DNA reads as TGTGCCAGCGGGCAGGGACTAGATGTATACAATGAGCAGTTCTTC. Translation gives CASGQGLDVYNEQFF.

The V gene is TRBV5-6, the J gene TRBJ1-5, with 7 bases aligning to TRBD1. The CDR3 is 14 amino acids. Unmatched junction bases numbered 10, after V lost 2 bases and J lost 11 bases. CDR1 and CDR2 (germline): SGHDT, YYEEEE. The CDR3 protein is CASSLQGTQGTQHF. CDR3 coding DNA: TGTGCCAGCAGCTTACAGGGGACCCAAGGGACCCAGCATTTT.